A selection of T cell receptor beta chains follows, all from one sample in a study of Ad26.COV2.S vaccination and SARS-CoV-2 variants. The table came from immunoSEQ multiplex PCR; TCRdb's copy has only in-frame clones and leaves some out. The sample includes about 350,000 clones, less than 90% of them seen just once. This specimen was peripheral blood, taken in a trial of Ad26.COV2.S vaccine versus placebo. These receptors all come from a person between 18 and 65 years old who received the Ad26.COV2.S COVID-19 vaccine or a placebo. CDR3s include the opening cysteine and the closing phenylalanine or tryptophan.

>TRBJ2-1|TRBV20-1
CSASSLKSYNEQFF
>TRBJ2-2|TRBV5-1
CASSLYGQNTGELFF
>TRBJ1-6|TRBV9
CASSVGLTRQGTNSPLHF
>TRBJ1-1|TRBV7-9
CASSVTYADTEAFF
>TRBJ1-5|TRBV6-2/TRBV6-3
CASSYIRGNSNQPQHF
>TRBJ1-2|TRBV7-9
CASSRATGTNYGYTF
>TRBJ2-3|TRBV19
CASSMTSGYTQYF
>TRBJ2-7|TRBV28
CASSSFMDRGKSYEQYF
>TRBJ1-5|TRBV28
CASSSLRVSNQPQHF
>TRBJ2-3|TRBV5-4
CASSLDRGLGDTQYF
>TRBJ2-7|TRBV5-4
CASSLSGGYEYEQYF
>TRBJ2-6|TRBV30
CASTTGSNGANVLTF
>TRBJ2-3|TRBV12-3/TRBV12-4
CASSLDADTQYF
>TRBJ1-6|TRBV6-2/TRBV6-3
CASSPGQENSPLHF
>TRBJ2-1|TRBV9
CASSVGTSGSYEQFF
>TRBJ2-5|TRBV4-3
CASSQEDSGQETQYF
>TRBJ2-5|TRBV7-9
CASSLADQEALKETQYF
>TRBJ2-5|TRBV30
CAWRGGVQIETQYF
>TRBJ2-1|TRBV27
CASSLRAGGYNEQFF
>TRBJ1-2|TRBV7-9
CASSLTEATYGYTF
>TRBJ2-3|TRBV19
CASSIGDRGHPDTQYF
>TRBJ2-3|TRBV7-2
CASSLVGGTSTDTQYF
>TRBJ1-1|TRBV5-1
CASRPRGGGLNTEAFF
>TRBJ2-3|TRBV9
CASSVGFMDTQYF
>TRBJ1-4|TRBV7-3
CASSLGGAGNEKLFF
>TRBJ2-1|TRBV29-1
CSVEDLQGASYNEQFF
>TRBJ1-2|TRBV3-1/TRBV3-2
CASSQGFQSVGRANYGYTF
>TRBJ2-2|TRBV27
CASSSLATGELFF
>TRBJ1-3|TRBV7-2
CASSIRLPGVSGNTIYF
>TRBJ1-1|TRBV2
CASSESPTAGMNTEAFF
>TRBJ1-5|TRBV12-2
CASRPLQGLYSNQPQHF
>TRBJ2-7|TRBV27
CASTDSYEQYF
>TRBJ1-1|TRBV9
CASSPLSGLAEAFF
>TRBJ1-2|TRBV21-1
CASSKALGYCGYTF
>TRBJ1-5|TRBV18
CASSAGDQPQHF
>TRBJ1-2|TRBV12-3/TRBV12-4
CASTISGMDGYTF
>TRBJ2-7|TRBV13
CASSLPRSSYEQYF
>TRBJ1-4|TRBV4-3
CASSQDRGGATNEKLFF
>TRBJ1-2|TRBV5-6
CASSLNPGALGYTF
>TRBJ2-1|TRBV18
CASSPREGDEQFF
>TRBJ1-6|TRBV19
CASSPGQGFSALHF
>TRBJ2-3|TRBV6-1
CASSEGGTVNTQYF